Presented here are 13 T cell receptor beta chains from one specimen sequenced in a study of blood T cell repertoires in COVID-19. The repertoire was sequenced with immunoSEQ multiplex PCR; TCRdb's copy has only in-frame clones and lacks some. This table has a few hundred thousand clones, more than 90% appearing once. The sequenced material came from PBMCs or T cells enriched from blood (not recorded which). The receptors come from a woman in her 30s who had recovered from COVID-19.

The chain joins TRBV5-1 to TRBJ1-1, with D uncertain. Germline V gives CDR1 SGHRS, CDR2 YFSETQ. The CDR3 spans 14 residues. Trimming left V 0 bases short and J 1 base short, with 7 bases between. CDR3 DNA sequence: TGCGCCAGCAGCTTGGCACACCGGAACACTGAAGCTTTCTTT. Translating gives CASSLAHRNTEAFF.

The V gene is TRBV2, the J gene TRBJ2-1; TRBD2 agrees at 11 bases. The CDR3 is made up of 14 amino acids. CDR1 and CDR2 (germline): SNHLY, FYNNEI. Trimming at V came to 6 bases and at J to 9 bases, leaving 7 bases not matched to a gene. The CDR3 loop is CASSLSGGAGEQFF. CDR3 nucleotides: TGTGCCAGCAGCCTTAGCGGGGGGGCCGGTGAGCAGTTCTTC.

The chain has TRBV28 and TRBJ1-6; TRBD1 aligns across 9 bases. Trimming at V came to 6 bases and at J to 7 bases, leaving 7 bases not matched to a gene. The CDR3 runs to 15 residues. Germline V gives CDR1 MDHEN, CDR2 SYDVKM. CDR3 residues: CASRQPDRGNSPLHF. Here the CDR3 DNA reads TGTGCCAGCAGGCAGCCGGACAGGGGCAATTCACCCCTCCACTTT.

The chain is built from TRBV28 and TRBJ2-7; 8 positions agree with TRBD1. V lost 9 bases to trimming and J lost 0 bases; unmatched junction nucleotides: 13. CDR1 is MDHEN, CDR2 SYDVKM, per germline. The CDR3 covers 16 residues. The CDR3 region is CASGDRGLDGSYEQYF. DNA for the CDR3: TGTGCCAGTGGTGACAGGGGCCTCGACGGCTCCTACGAGCAGTACTTC.

This clone was counted a single time. The chain combines TRBV5-4 with TRBJ2-1; TRBD2 might be the D (6 bases). The germline CDR1 and CDR2 sequences are SGHNT and YYREEE (reference sequence). The CDR3 sequence is 14 residues long. V dropped 5 bases and J dropped 5 bases, with 14 bases sitting between them. The CDR3 protein is CASSRKTGDNEQFF. The DNA of the CDR3 is TGTGCCAGCAGTCGTAAGACGGGGGACAATGAGCAGTTCTTC.

The gene calls are TRBV24-1 and TRBJ1-1, with 8 bases aligning to TRBD1. Germline V CDR1 and CDR2: KGHDR, SFDVKD. V dropped 4 bases and J dropped 10; count of bases not matched to a gene: 7. The CDR3 spans 13 residues. The CDR3 sequence: CATSEFTGGPAFF. CDR3 DNA: TGTGCCACCAGTGAATTCACAGGGGGTCCAGCTTTCTTT.

The chain uses TRBV2 and TRBJ2-5, with 7 bases fitting TRBD2. CDR1 is SNHLY, CDR2 FYNNEI, per germline. V shed 8 bases, J shed 5 bases, and the junction held 8 bases outside the gene matches. The length of the CDR3 is 13 residues. CDR3 sequence: CASGRDYSETQYF. The DNA for the CDR3 is TGTGCCAGCGGCCGGGACTACAGCGAGACCCAGTACTTC.

The chain carries TRBV11-3 and TRBJ2-2, with D perhaps matching TRBD2 (5 bases). This CDR3 comprises 15 residues. Trimming left V 4 bases short and J 5 bases short, with 14 bases between. The germline V gene has CDR1 SGHNT and CDR2 YENEEA. CDR3 sequence (DNA): TGTGCCAGCAGCTCTCGGGGAGTTGGGACCGGGGAGCTGTTTTTT. The encoded protein is CASSSRGVGTGELFF.

The CDR3 sequence is CASSPTLNPGTEAFF. The CDR3 DNA sequence: TGTGCCAGCAGCCCGACCCTTAATCCGGGCACTGAAGCTTTCTTT. The chain joins TRBV7-9 to TRBJ1-1; D remains unclear. The CDR3 covers 15 residues. The V and J ends lost 5 bases and 4 bases respectively, with 17 bases between them. CDR1 and CDR2 (germline): SEHNR, FQNEAQ (reference sequence).

The chain uses TRBV5-1 and TRBJ2-1; 8 bases line up with TRBD2. V trimming: 1 base; J trimming: 8 bases; junction bases outside the gene matches: 8. Germline-derived CDR1 and CDR2 are SGHRS and YFSETQ. The CDR3 loop spans 15 amino acids. CDR3 coding DNA: TGCGCCAGCAGCTTGTTACAGCGGGAGCGCCATGAGCAGTTCTTC. Amino acids: CASSLLQRERHEQFF.

The chain has TRBV5-1 and TRBJ1-1; D is uncertain. CDR1 and CDR2 from the germline V gene are SGHRS and YFSETQ. The CDR3 sequence is 14 residues long. The V end was cut by 1 base, the J end by 5 bases, with 12 bases between. CDR3 DNA sequence: TGCGCCAGCAGCTTGAAGGGAAGGGAGACTGAAGCTTTCTTT. Encoded protein: CASSLKGRETEAFF.

In DNA, the CDR3 is TGTGCCAGCACGGGGGGTAACTACGAGCAGTACTTC. Its protein is CASTGGNYEQYF. The J gene is TRBJ2-7, the V gene TRBV12-3 or TRBV12-4, with 7 bases matching TRBD2. The CDR3 extends over 12 amino acids. V shed 7 bases, J shed 3 bases, and the junction held 3 bases outside the gene matches.

This chain joins TRBV28 and TRBJ2-2; no clear D gene. Germline-derived CDR1 and CDR2 are MDHEN and SYDVKM. The CDR3 runs to 12 residues. V was clipped by 6 bases and J by 4 bases, with 6 bases between them. In DNA form, the CDR3 reads TGTGCCAGCAGATCCGGCACCGGGGAGCTGTTTTTT. This gives the protein CASRSGTGELFF.